The 20 T cell receptor beta chains in this list originate from one sample, sequenced in a study of cytomegalovirus exposure and HLA in healthy donors. Primers for the PCR totalled 60 Vbeta and 13 Jbeta. Measured with immunoSEQ multiplex PCR; TCRdb has only the in-frame clones, and not every one. The sample consists of about 190,000 clones, 87% of them appearing once. Sequenced: PBMCs. These receptors were taken from a boy aged 2-9 years in good health and CMV-seronegative.

The rearrangement uses TRBV14 and TRBJ2-1; 12 bases map to TRBD2. The junction had 4 bases not matched to a gene; V was cut back by 4 bases and J by 6 bases. This CDR3 is built from 15 residues. In germline, CDR1 is SGHDN, CDR2 FVKESK. The CDR3 DNA reads TGTGCCAGCAGCCCCAGACTAGCGGGAGTCAATGAGCAGTTCTTC. Amino acids: CASSPRLAGVNEQFF.

The gene calls are TRBV19 and TRBJ1-1; 10 nucleotides match TRBD1. CDR3 length equals 14 residues. The ends lost 5 bases at V and 10 bases at J; junction bases unmatched: 10. Germline-derived CDR1 and CDR2 are LNHDA and SQIVND (reference sequence). The CDR3 sequence: CASSGTGTGVSAFF. CDR3 coding DNA: TGTGCCAGTAGTGGAACCGGGACAGGGGTATCAGCTTTCTTT.

The V gene is TRBV6-5, the J gene TRBJ2-3; 10 bases agree with TRBD2. Germline V lookup: CDR1 MNHEY, CDR2 SVGAGI. V shed 7 bases, J shed 5 bases, and the junction held 9 bases outside the gene matches. This CDR3 has 15 amino acids. CDR3 amino acids: CASKRVAGGGDTQYF. The DNA of the CDR3 is TGTGCCAGCAAACGAGTAGCGGGAGGTGGAGATACGCAGTATTTT.

The J gene is TRBJ2-3, the V gene TRBV4-1, with D perhaps matching TRBD2 (5 bases). The CDR3 runs to 13 residues. Between the trimmed V and J ends, which lost 6 bases and 6 bases, there was a span of 13 bases. Germline values: CDR1 MGHRA, CDR2 YSYEKL. Here the CDR3 DNA reads TGCGCCAGCAGGGGGATTAGAGGGGATACGCAGTATTTT. Translating gives CASRGIRGDTQYF.

This clone occurred a few times. The chain has TRBV13 and TRBJ1-1, with 7 bases lining up with TRBD1. The CDR3 consists of 14 residues. With 4 bases clipped from V and 5 bases from J, the junction kept 7 bases outside the gene matches. Germline V gene sequence: CDR1 PRHDT, CDR2 FYEKMQ (reference sequence). The CDR3 region has the DNA TGTGCCAGCAGCTCCCAGGGGGGTAGGACTGAAGCTTTCTTT. Translating gives CASSSQGGRTEAFF.

This rearrangement joins TRBV5-1 to TRBJ2-1; 12 bases line up with TRBD2. This CDR3 spans 18 amino acids. Germline V gives CDR1 SGHRS, CDR2 YFSETQ. V shed 0 bases and J 1 base; nucleotides not matched to a gene: 5. The CDR3 is CASSLGASGGESYNEQFF. As DNA, the CDR3 is TGCGCCAGCAGCTTGGGGGCTAGCGGGGGGGAATCCTACAATGAGCAGTTCTTC.

This rearrangement joins TRBV6-1 to TRBJ1-1; possible D gene TRBD1, 5 bases. The CDR3 runs 14 residues. Deletions cut 6 bases from V and 4 bases from J, with 15 bases between. Germline V gene sequence: CDR1 MNHNS, CDR2 SASEGT. CDR3 protein: CASSNTPGGTEAFF. Here the CDR3 DNA reads TGTGCCAGCAGCAACACCCCCGGGGGCACTGAAGCTTTCTTT.

The chain links TRBV29-1 to TRBJ1-2; D call uncertain. The CDR3 is 11 amino acids. CDR1 and CDR2 (germline): SQVTM, ANQGSEA. The V gene lost 4 bases and the J gene lost 2 bases, with 5 bases spanning the gap. The CDR3 nucleotides read TGCAGCGTTGCGGTAAACTATGGCTACACCTTC. This translates into CSVAVNYGYTF. Using reference TRBV29-1 and TRBJ1-2 for the parts outside the CDR3, the full variable domain is SAVISQKPSRDICQRGTSLTIQCQVDSQVTMMFWYRQQPGQSLTLIATANQGSEATYESGFVIDKFPISRPNLTFSTLTVSNMSPEDSSIYLCSVAVNYGYTFGSGTRLTVV.

This clone was detected once. The chain couples TRBV27 to TRBJ2-7; D is perhaps TRBD2 (6 bases). CDR3 length equals 15 residues. Trimming took off 5 bases at V and 5 bases at J, with 19 bases between the two ends. Germline V gives CDR1 MNHEY, CDR2 SMNVEV (reference sequence). CDR3 region: CASSGEEVGYHEQYF. The DNA of the CDR3 is TGTGCCAGCAGTGGGGAGGAGGTCGGGTACCACGAGCAGTACTTC.

The chain recombines TRBV18 with TRBJ1-5; D is ambiguous. Between the trimmed V and J ends, which lost 6 bases and 6 bases, there was a span of 9 bases. The CDR3 spans 12 residues. CDR1 is KGHSH and CDR2 is LQKENI in the germline V gene. CDR3 in amino acids: CASSREVQPQHF. The CDR3 coding sequence is TGTGCCAGCTCGCGTGAGGTTCAGCCCCAGCATTTT.

Note on this clone: Other DNA sequences in the sample encode the same CDR3. The chain employs TRBV27 and TRBJ1-1; D possibly corresponds to TRBD1 (6 bases). The V and J ends lost 3 bases and 4 bases respectively, with 21 bases between them. Germline V gene data show CDR1 as MNHEY and CDR2 as SMNVEV (reference sequence). The CDR3 runs 17 residues. The CDR3 region is CASSLAHLTGSPTEAFF. The DNA of the CDR3 is TGTGCCAGCAGTTTGGCACACCTGACAGGTTCCCCCACTGAAGCTTTCTTT.

The rearrangement uses TRBV13 and TRBJ2-5; 8 bases are shared with TRBD2. J gave up 7 bases and V 1 base, and 8 bases lay outside the gene matches. There are 15 residues in the CDR3. The germline V gene encodes CDR1 PRHDT and CDR2 FYEKMQ (reference sequence). The CDR3 reads CASSLEGGLDGTQYF. CDR3 bases: TGTGCCAGCAGCTTAGAGGGGGGACTAGATGGGACCCAGTACTTC.

The chain employs TRBV9 and TRBJ2-3; D gene unclear. Germline assignment: CDR1 SGDLS and CDR2 YYNGEE. With 1 base removed from V and 2 bases from J, the gap between germline ends came to 14 bases. The CDR3 extends over 16 amino acids. CDR3 DNA sequence: TGTGCCAGCAGCGTAATGTCCAGCGCCGCCACAGATACGCAGTATTTT. Translation: CASSVMSSAATDTQYF.

This clone was picked up one time. V is TRBV6-6 and J is TRBJ2-7; perhaps TRBD2 as D (5 bases). The germline gives CDR1 MNHNY, CDR2 SVGAGI (reference sequence). The CDR3 covers 14 residues. Trimming left V 8 bases short and J 2 bases short, with 16 bases between. The CDR3 DNA reads TGTGCCAGCGGAGACTTTAGCGAAGCCTACGAGCAGTACTTC. It is translated as CASGDFSEAYEQYF.

J is TRBJ2-3 and V is TRBV27; TRBD2 is a possible D gene (5 bases). Between the trimmed V and J ends, which lost 3 bases and 3 bases, there was a span of 13 bases. Germline V CDR1 and CDR2: MNHEY, SMNVEV (reference sequence). The CDR3 contains 15 residues. This chain's CDR3 is CASSFQAEVTDTQYF. CDR3 sequence (DNA): TGTGCCAGCAGTTTTCAAGCGGAGGTAACAGATACGCAGTATTTT.

The chain is built from TRBV27 and TRBJ2-5; D perhaps matches TRBD1 (6 bases). CDR3 size: 11 residues. Germline CDR1 MNHEY, CDR2 SMNVEV (reference sequence). The germline V and J ends were trimmed by 3 bases and 11 bases, with 10 bases remaining between them. CDR3 nucleotide sequence: TGTGCCAGCAGTTTGTCAGGGGCGCAGTACTTC. Translated: CASSLSGAQYF.

The J gene is TRBJ2-7, the V gene TRBV28; unclear D gene. CDR1 is MDHEN and CDR2 is SYDVKM in the germline V gene. The CDR3 covers 14 residues. Trimming took off 3 bases at V and 7 bases at J, with 16 bases between the two ends. In DNA form, the CDR3 reads TGTGCCAGCAGTTTGCCCTCCCCGAGCGTGGAGCAGTACTTC. Amino acid sequence: CASSLPSPSVEQYF.

The chain employs TRBV2 and TRBJ2-3, with 9 bases fitting TRBD2. Germline V gene data show CDR1 as SNHLY and CDR2 as FYNNEI. The CDR3 contains 14 residues. V gave up 4 bases and J gave up 10 bases; unmatched junction bases: 9. The CDR3 reads CASSGVVAGEAQYF. In nucleotides, the CDR3 is TGTGCCAGCAGTGGGGTCGTAGCGGGAGAAGCGCAGTATTTT.

This rearrangement joins TRBV27 to TRBJ2-7; 8 nucleotides align to TRBD2. This CDR3 region has 12 residues. Unmatched junction bases numbered 4, after V lost 6 bases and J lost 6 bases. Germline assignment: CDR1 MNHEY and CDR2 SMNVEV (reference sequence). CDR3 coding DNA: TGTGCCAGCAGGACGGGAGGGGGCGAGCAGTACTTC. Its translation is CASRTGGGEQYF.

This chain connects TRBV13 to TRBJ1-5; D uncertain. V lost 5 bases and J 8 bases, leaving 10 bases between the germline ends. Germline assignment: CDR1 PRHDT and CDR2 FYEKMQ (reference sequence). The CDR3 has 12 amino acids. The CDR3 bases are TGTGCCAGCAGCAACCCCGGGGAGCCCCAGCATTTT. Its translation: CASSNPGEPQHF. Combining the CDR3 with reference TRBV13 and TRBJ1-5 gives the whole variable domain AAGVIQSPRHLIKEKRETATLKCYPIPRHDTVYWYQQGPGQDPQFLISFYEKMQSDKGSIPDRFSAQQFSDYHSELNMSSLELGDSALYFCASSNPGEPQHFGDGTRLSIL.